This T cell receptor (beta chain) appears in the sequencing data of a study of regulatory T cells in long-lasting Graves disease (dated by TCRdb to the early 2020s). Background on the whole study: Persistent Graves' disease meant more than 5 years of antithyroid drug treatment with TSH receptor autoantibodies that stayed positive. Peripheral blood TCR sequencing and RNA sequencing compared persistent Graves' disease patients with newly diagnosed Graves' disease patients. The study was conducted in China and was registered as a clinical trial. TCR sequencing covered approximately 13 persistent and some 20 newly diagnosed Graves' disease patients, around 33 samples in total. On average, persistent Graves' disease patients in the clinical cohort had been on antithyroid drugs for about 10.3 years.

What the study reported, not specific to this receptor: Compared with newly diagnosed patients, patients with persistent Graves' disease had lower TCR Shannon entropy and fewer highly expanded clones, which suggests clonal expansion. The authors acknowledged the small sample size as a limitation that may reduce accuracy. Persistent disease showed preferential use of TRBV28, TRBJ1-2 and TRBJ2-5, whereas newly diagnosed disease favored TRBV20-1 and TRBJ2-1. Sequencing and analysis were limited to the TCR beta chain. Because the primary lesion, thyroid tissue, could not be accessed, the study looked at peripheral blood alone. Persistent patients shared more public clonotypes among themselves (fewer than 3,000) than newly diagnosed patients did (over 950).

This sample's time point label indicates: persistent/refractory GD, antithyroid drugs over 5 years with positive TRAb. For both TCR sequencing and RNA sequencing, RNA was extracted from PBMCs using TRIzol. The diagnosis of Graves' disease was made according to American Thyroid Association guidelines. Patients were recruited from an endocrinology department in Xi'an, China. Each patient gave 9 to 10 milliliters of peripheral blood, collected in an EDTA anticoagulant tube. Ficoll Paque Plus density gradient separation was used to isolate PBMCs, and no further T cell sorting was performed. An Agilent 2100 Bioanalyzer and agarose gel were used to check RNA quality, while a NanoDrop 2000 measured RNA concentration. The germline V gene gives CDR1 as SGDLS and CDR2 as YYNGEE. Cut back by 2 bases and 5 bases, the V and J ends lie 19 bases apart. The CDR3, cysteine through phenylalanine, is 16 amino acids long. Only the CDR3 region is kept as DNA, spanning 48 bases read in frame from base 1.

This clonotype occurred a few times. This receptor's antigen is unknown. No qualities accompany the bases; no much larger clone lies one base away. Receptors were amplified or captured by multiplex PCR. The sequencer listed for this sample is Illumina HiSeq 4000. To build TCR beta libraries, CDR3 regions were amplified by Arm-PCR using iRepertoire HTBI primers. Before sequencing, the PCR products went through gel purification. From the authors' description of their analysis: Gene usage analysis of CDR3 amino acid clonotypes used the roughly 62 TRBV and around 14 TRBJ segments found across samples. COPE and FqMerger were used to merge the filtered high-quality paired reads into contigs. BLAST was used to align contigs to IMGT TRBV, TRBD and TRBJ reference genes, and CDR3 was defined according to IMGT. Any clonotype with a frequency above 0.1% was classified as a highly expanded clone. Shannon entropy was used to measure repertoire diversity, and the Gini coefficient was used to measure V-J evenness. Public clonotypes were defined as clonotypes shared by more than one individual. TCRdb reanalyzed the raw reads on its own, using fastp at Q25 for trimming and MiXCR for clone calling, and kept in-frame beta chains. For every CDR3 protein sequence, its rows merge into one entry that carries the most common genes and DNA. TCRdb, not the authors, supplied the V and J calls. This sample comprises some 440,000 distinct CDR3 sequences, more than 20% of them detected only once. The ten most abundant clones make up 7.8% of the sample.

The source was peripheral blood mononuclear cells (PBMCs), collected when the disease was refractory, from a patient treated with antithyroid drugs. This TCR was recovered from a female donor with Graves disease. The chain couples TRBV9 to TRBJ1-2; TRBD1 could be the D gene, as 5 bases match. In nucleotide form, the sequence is TGTGCCAGCAGCGTTGGGGGAATGGCAGGGAAGTATGGCTACACCTTC. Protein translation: CASSVGGMAGKYGYTF.